This T cell receptor beta chain was obtained from a study of PD-1 blockade in classical Hodgkin lymphoma. Study-level background: With a 2-week interval, patients received intravenous nivolumab at 3 mg/kg.

Germline lookup yields CDR1 SNHLY and CDR2 FYNNEI. The V gene lost 5 bases and the J gene lost 5 bases, with 16 bases spanning the gap. The CDR3 has 14 residues. Data came from immunoSEQ multiplex PCR; TCRdb stores just in-frame clones and leaves some out. The data contain 55,000 to 75,000 clones, 85% to 95% of them singletons. Every patient experienced relapse after autologous stem cell transplantation, and brentuximab vedotin exposure varied. This TCR derives from a human donor with classical Hodgkin lymphoma. The material sequenced was peripheral blood mononuclear cells (PBMCs), taken at baseline. The J gene is TRBJ2-7, the V gene TRBV2, with D uncertain. The DNA of the CDR3 is TGTGCCAGCAGTAACCTAGGGTCGAGCGACGAGCAGTACTTC. Translated, it gives CASSNLGSSDEQYF.